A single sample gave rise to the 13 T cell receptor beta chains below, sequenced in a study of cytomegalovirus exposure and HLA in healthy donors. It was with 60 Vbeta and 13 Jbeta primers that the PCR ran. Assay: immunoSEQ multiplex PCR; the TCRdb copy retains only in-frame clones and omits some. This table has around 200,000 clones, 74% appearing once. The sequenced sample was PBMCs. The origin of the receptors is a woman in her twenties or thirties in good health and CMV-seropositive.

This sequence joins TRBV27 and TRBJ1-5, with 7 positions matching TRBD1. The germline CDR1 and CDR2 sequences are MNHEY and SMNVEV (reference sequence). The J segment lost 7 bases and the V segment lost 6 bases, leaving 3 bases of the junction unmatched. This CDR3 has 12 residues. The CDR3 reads CASRDRDQPQHF. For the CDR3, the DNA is TGTGCCAGCAGAGACAGGGACCAGCCCCAGCATTTT.

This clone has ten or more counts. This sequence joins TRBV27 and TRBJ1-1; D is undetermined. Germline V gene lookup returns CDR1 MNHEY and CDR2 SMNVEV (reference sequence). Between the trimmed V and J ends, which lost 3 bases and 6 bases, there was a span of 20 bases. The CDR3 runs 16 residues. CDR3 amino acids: CASSFNPGMGESEAFF. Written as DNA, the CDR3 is TGTGCCAGCAGTTTTAACCCGGGGATGGGCGAGTCTGAAGCTTTCTTT.

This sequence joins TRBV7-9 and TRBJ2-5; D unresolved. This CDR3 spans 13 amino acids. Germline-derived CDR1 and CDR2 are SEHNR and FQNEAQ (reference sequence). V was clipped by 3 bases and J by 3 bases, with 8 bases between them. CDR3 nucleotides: TGTGCCAGCAGCTTGAGGTCCGAAGAGACCCAGTACTTC. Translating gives CASSLRSEETQYF.

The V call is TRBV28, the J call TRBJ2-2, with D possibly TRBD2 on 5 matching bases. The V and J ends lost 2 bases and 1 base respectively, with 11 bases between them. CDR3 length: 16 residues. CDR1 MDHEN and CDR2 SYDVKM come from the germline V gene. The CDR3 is CASSLQSGGNTGELFF. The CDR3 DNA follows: TGTGCCAGCAGTTTACAGAGCGGCGGGAACACCGGGGAGCTGTTTTTT.

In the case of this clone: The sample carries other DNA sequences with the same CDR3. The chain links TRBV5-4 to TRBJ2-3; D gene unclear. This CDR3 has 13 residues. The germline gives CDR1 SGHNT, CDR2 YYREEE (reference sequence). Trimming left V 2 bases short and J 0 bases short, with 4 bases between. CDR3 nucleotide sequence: TGTGCCAGCAGCTTAACTAGCACAGATACGCAGTATTTT. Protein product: CASSLTSTDTQYF.

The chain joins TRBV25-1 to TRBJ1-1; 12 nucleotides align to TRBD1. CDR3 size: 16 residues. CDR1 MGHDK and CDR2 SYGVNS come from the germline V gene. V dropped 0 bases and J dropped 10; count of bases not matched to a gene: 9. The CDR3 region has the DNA TGTGCCAGCAGTGAATATGGGACAGGGGGCGGTTTGGCAGCTTTCTTT. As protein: CASSEYGTGGGLAAFF. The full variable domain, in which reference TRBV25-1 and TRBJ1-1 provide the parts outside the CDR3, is EADIYQTPRYLVIGTGKKITLECSQTMGHDKMYWYQQDPGMELHLIHYSYGVNSTEKGDLSSESTVSRIRTEHFPLTLESARPSHTSQYLCASSEYGTGGGLAAFFGQGTRLTVV.

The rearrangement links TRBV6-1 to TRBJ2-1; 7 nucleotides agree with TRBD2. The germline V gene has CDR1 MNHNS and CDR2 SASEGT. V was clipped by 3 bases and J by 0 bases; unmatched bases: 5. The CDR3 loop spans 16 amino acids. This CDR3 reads CASSDKSGISYNEQFF. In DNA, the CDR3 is TGTGCCAGCAGTGACAAGAGCGGGATCTCCTACAATGAGCAGTTCTTC.

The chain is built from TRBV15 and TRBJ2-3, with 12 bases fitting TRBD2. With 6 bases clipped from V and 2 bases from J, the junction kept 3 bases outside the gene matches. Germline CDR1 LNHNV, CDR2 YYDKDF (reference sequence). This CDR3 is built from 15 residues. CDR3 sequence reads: CATSSSGRATDTQYF. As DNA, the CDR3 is TGTGCCACCAGTTCTAGCGGGAGGGCCACAGATACGCAGTATTTT.

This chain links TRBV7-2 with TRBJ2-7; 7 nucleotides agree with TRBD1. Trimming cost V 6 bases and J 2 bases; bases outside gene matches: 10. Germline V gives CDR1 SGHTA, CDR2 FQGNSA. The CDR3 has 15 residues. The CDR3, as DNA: TGTGCCAGCAGTCTTACCGGGACAGATACCTACGAGCAGTACTTC. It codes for CASSLTGTDTYEQYF.

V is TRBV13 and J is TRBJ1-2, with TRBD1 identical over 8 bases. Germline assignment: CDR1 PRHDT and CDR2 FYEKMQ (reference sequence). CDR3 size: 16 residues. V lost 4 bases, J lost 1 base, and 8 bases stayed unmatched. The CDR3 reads CASSSNRGSLNYGYTF. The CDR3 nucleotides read TGTGCCAGCAGCTCGAACAGGGGGTCCCTTAACTATGGCTACACCTTC.

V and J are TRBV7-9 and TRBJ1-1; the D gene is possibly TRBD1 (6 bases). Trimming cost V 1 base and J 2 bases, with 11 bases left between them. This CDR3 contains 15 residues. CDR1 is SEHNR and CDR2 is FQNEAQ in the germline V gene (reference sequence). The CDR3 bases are TGTGCCAGCAGCTTAGGGTACAGGGCCAACACTGAAGCTTTCTTT. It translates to CASSLGYRANTEAFF.

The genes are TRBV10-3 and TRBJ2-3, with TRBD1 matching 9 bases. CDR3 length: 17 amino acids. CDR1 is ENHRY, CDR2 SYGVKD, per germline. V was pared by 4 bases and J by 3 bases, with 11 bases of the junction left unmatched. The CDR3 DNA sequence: TGTGCCATCAGTGCGGGTCACAGGGGGCGTTTAACAGATACGCAGTATTTT. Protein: CAISAGHRGRLTDTQYF.

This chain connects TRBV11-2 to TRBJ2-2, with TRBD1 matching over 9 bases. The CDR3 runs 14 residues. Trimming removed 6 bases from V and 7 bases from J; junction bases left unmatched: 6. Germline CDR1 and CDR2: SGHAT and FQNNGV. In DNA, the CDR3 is TGTGCCAGCAGGCACAGGGGGCGGATCGGGGAGCTGTTTTTT. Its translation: CASRHRGRIGELFF.